Presented here are 26 T cell receptor beta chains from one specimen sequenced in a study of early T cells in non-severe SARS-CoV-2 infection. TCRdb independently ran MiXCR on the 5' RACE reads; one entry per CDR3 protein. The sample lists tens of thousands of distinct CDR3 sequences, around 20% occurring once. Sequences were derived from whole blood, sampled at baseline. The receptors originated from an adult who was a healthcare worker with PCR-confirmed SARS-CoV-2 infection or an uninfected control (not recorded which).

This clonotype was counted between two and nine times. The CDR3 here is CASTKGTEYNEQFF. CDR3 DNA: TGTGCCAGCACTAAAGGGACAGAGTACAATGAGCAGTTCTTC. This chain joins TRBV6-5 and TRBJ2-1, with 7 bases aligning to TRBD1. The CDR3 is 14 residues long. V dropped 7 bases and J dropped 4; count of bases not matched to a gene: 7. The germline V gene encodes CDR1 MNHEY and CDR2 SVGAGI.

This clonotype has only a few counts. This chain links TRBV7-9 with TRBJ2-1; D is unclear. V was clipped by 1 base and J by 2 bases, with 9 bases between them. CDR1 is SEHNR and CDR2 is FQNEAQ in the germline V gene (reference sequence). CDR3 length equals 15 residues. CDR3 coding DNA: TGTGCCAGCAGCTTAGTGGTCACCACCTACAATGAGCAGTTCTTC. As protein: CASSLVVTTYNEQFF.

This clonotype was picked up many times. V and J are TRBV2 and TRBJ1-2; no clear D gene. Trimming took off 2 bases at V and 3 bases at J, with 7 bases between the two ends. CDR1 is SNHLY, CDR2 FYNNEI, per germline. CDR3 length equals 13 residues. The CDR3 sequence: CASSEKGYYGYTF. CDR3 nucleotide sequence: TGTGCCAGCAGTGAAAAGGGCTACTATGGCTACACCTTC.

This clonotype has more than one count but fewer than ten. This rearrangement joins TRBV4-2 to TRBJ2-7, with 14 bases fitting TRBD2. Losses at the gene ends were 4 bases for V and 2 bases for J; bases not matched to a gene: 1. CDR1 LGHNA and CDR2 YNFKEQ come from the germline V gene. This CDR3 has 15 amino acids. CDR3 nucleotide sequence: TGTGCCAGCAGCCGGGGACTAGCGGGGGCCTACGAGCAGTACTTC. Protein product: CASSRGLAGAYEQYF.

This clonotype appeared many times. The V and J genes are TRBV29-1 and TRBJ2-5; D not resolved. The V end was cut by 4 bases, the J end by 5 bases, with 14 bases between. The germline V gene encodes CDR1 SQVTM and CDR2 ANQGSEA. There are 13 residues in the CDR3. The CDR3 protein is CSVVVLGPETQYF. The CDR3 region has the DNA TGCAGCGTTGTAGTGTTGGGTCCGGAGACCCAGTACTTC. Supplemented by reference TRBV29-1 and TRBJ2-5, the full variable domain reads SAVISQKPSRDICQRGTSLTIQCQVDSQVTMMFWYRQQPGQSLTLIATANQGSEATYESGFVIDKFPISRPNLTFSTLTVSNMSPEDSSIYLCSVVVLGPETQYFGPGTRLLVL.

This clonotype was recorded a few times. For the CDR3, the DNA is TGTGCCAGCAGTGAAGGGACAGGGCCTCAGCCCCAGCATTTT. Translating it yields CASSEGTGPQPQHF. The V call is TRBV6-1, the J call TRBJ1-5, with 8 positions matching TRBD1. The trim removed 1 base at V and 6 bases at J, leaving 2 bases unmatched. The CDR3 spans 14 residues. Germline values: CDR1 MNHNS, CDR2 SASEGT.

This clonotype has a handful of counts. This chain uses TRBV3-1 with TRBJ1-6, with no clear D. The V end was cut by 4 bases, the J end by 9 bases, with 13 bases between. CDR3 size: 14 residues. Germline CDR1 LGHDT, CDR2 YNNKEL (reference sequence). CDR3 amino acids: CASSPNPRISPLHF. As DNA, the CDR3 is TGTGCCAGCAGCCCGAATCCCCGGATTTCACCCCTCCACTTT.

The chain has TRBV29-1 and TRBJ2-3; D is perhaps TRBD1 (5 bases). This CDR3 has 14 residues. Germline V gene data show CDR1 as SQVTM and CDR2 as ANQGSEA. Trimming left V 7 bases short and J 1 base short, with 15 bases between. CDR3 residues: CSADWGGGTDTQYF. The CDR3 bases are TGCAGCGCCGATTGGGGCGGCGGCACAGATACGCAGTATTTT.

This rearrangement joins TRBV20-1 to TRBJ2-1; 9 bases line up with TRBD1. This CDR3 contains 17 residues. CDR1 is DFQATT and CDR2 is SNEGSKA in the germline V gene (reference sequence). With V trimmed by 0 bases and J by 7 bases, 13 bases remained unmatched. The CDR3 region has the DNA TGCAGTGCTAGAGATGCTTCCGGGACAGGGTTTTTAAATGAGCAGTTCTTC. Translated: CSARDASGTGFLNEQFF.

Concerning this clonotype: The junction and the germline gene differ at one end; a read error may be behind it. The rearrangement joins TRBV10-3 to TRBJ1-1; the D gene is possibly TRBD1 (5 bases). The CDR3 sequence is 15 residues long. Germline CDR1 and CDR2: ENHRY and SYGVKD. CDR3 sequence: CVISERRELNTEAFF. DNA for the CDR3: TGTGTCATCAGTGAGCGCAGGGAGTTAAACACTGAAGCTTTCTTT.

CDR3 sequence reads: CASSNSGRGTGELFF. As DNA, the CDR3 is TGTGCCAGCAGCAACAGCGGGCGCGGCACCGGGGAGCTGTTTTTT. The V and J genes are TRBV12-3 or TRBV12-4 and TRBJ2-2; a possible D gene is TRBD2 (6 bases). Trimming pared 6 bases from V and 4 bases from J, leaving 15 bases between. This CDR3 is built from 15 residues.

This clonotype was counted a few times. The chain uses TRBV7-8 and TRBJ2-5, with D perhaps given as TRBD1 or TRBD2 (5 bases each). Germline lookup yields CDR1 SGHVS and CDR2 FQNEAQ. Between the trimmed V and J ends, which lost 3 bases and 1 base, there was a span of 6 bases. The CDR3 loop spans 13 amino acids. The CDR3: CASSLGVQETQYF. The CDR3 bases are TGTGCCAGCAGCTTGGGGGTCCAAGAGACCCAGTACTTC.

The sample holds many counts of this clonotype. The chain employs TRBV6-2 or TRBV6-3 and TRBJ1-1; TRBD1 agrees at 10 bases. The CDR3 sequence is 13 residues long. The V gene end was trimmed by 9 bases and the J gene end by 8 bases; junction bases not matched to a gene: 9. The germline V gene encodes CDR1 MNHEY and CDR2 SVGEGT. CDR3 DNA sequence: TGTGCCAGTGTGACAGGGGGCCCACCGGAAGCTTTCTTT. Encoded protein: CASVTGGPPEAFF.

The chain employs TRBV5-4 and TRBJ2-3, with D hard to call. Per germline, CDR1 SGHNT and CDR2 YYREEE (reference sequence). The length of the CDR3 is 15 residues. The V end lost 4 bases, the J end lost 1 base, and 13 bases lay between the germline ends. CDR3 in DNA: TGTGCCAGCAGCCCTGAACAGATTCGCACAGATACGCAGTATTTT. Amino acid sequence: CASSPEQIRTDTQYF.

For the CDR3, the DNA is TGTGCCAGCAGTCGGGACAGGGGACGCACAGATACGCAGTATTTT. Its translation is CASSRDRGRTDTQYF. This chain connects TRBV2 to TRBJ2-3; TRBD1 matches at 10 bases. CDR1 is SNHLY, CDR2 FYNNEI, per germline. The CDR3 spans 15 residues. The junction had 3 bases not matched to a gene; V was cut back by 5 bases and J by 1 base.

This clonotype was seen a handful of times. The genes are TRBV18 and TRBJ2-1; D is possibly TRBD1 (6 bases). With 8 bases removed from V and 6 bases from J, the gap between germline ends came to 14 bases. Germline-derived CDR1 and CDR2 are KGHSH and LQKENI. This CDR3 comprises 13 residues. CDR3 in amino acids: CASTIKQGNEQFF. CDR3 in DNA: TGTGCCAGCACAATCAAACAGGGCAATGAGCAGTTCTTC.

This clonotype was detected a few times. The rearrangement uses TRBV27 and TRBJ2-1, with D possibly called TRBD1 or TRBD2 (6 bases each). With 2 bases removed from V and 8 bases from J, the gap between germline ends came to 13 bases. Germline CDR1 MNHEY, CDR2 SMNVEV (reference sequence). The CDR3 has 14 amino acids. In nucleotides, the CDR3 is TGTGCCAGCAGTTTACGGGGGCCCAAGGATGAGCAGTTCTTC. This gives the protein CASSLRGPKDEQFF.

The rearrangement links TRBV30 to TRBJ2-5; D perhaps matches TRBD2 (6 bases). V dropped 4 bases and J dropped 4 bases, with 10 bases sitting between them. The CDR3 has 12 residues. Germline-derived CDR1 and CDR2 are GTSNPN and SVGIG (reference sequence). CDR3 amino acids: CAWMGTGETQYF. The CDR3 region has the DNA TGTGCCTGGATGGGGACTGGAGAGACCCAGTACTTC.

This clonotype was seen only a few times. The V call is TRBV19, the J call TRBJ1-2; D gene unclear. Germline V gene sequence: CDR1 LNHDA, CDR2 SQIVND (reference sequence). The V gene lost 5 bases and the J gene lost 2 bases, with 9 bases spanning the gap. The CDR3 length is 13 residues. The CDR3 loop reads CASSPDTNYGYTF. The CDR3 DNA follows: TGTGCCAGTAGTCCCGACACCAACTATGGCTACACCTTC.

This clonotype has only a few counts. V is TRBV19 and J is TRBJ2-1, with a tentative D call TRBD2 (6 bases). Germline V gives CDR1 LNHDA, CDR2 SQIVND (reference sequence). The CDR3 totals 14 residues. The V end was cut by 9 bases, the J end by 5 bases, with 17 bases between. CDR3 sequence: CASGGEFGDNEQFF. CDR3 bases: TGTGCCAGCGGAGGGGAATTTGGCGACAATGAGCAGTTCTTC.

The V gene is TRBV18, the J gene TRBJ1-5; 11 positions match TRBD1. Germline CDR1 KGHSH, CDR2 LQKENI. The CDR3 extends over 15 amino acids. V shed 3 bases, J shed 3 bases, and the junction held 1 base outside the gene matches. CDR3 sequence (DNA): TGTGCCAGCTCACCCGGACAGGGGGCCAATCAGCCCCAGCATTTT. It is translated as CASSPGQGANQPQHF.

The sample holds a few counts of this clonotype. V is TRBV3-1 and J is TRBJ1-2; D remains ambiguous. Trimming took 5 bases from V and 6 from J, leaving 10 bases between them. This CDR3 is 12 amino acids long. CDR1 LGHDT and CDR2 YNNKEL come from the germline V gene (reference sequence). The CDR3 spells CASSEARNGYTF. For the CDR3, the DNA is TGTGCCAGCAGCGAGGCGAGAAATGGCTACACCTTC.

This clonotype was recorded a few times. J is TRBJ2-1 and V is TRBV10-3; D is undetermined. The ends were cut back, 2 bases at V and 8 bases at J, with 4 bases in the middle. Germline V CDR1 and CDR2: ENHRY, SYGVKD. The CDR3 length is 11 residues. The CDR3 spells CAISEAYEQFF. CDR3 bases: TGTGCCATCAGTGAGGCGTATGAGCAGTTCTTC.

There are a few counts of this clonotype. This chain links TRBV6-1 with TRBJ2-4, with a possible D match to TRBD2 (7 bases). The CDR3 has 15 residues. The germline V and J ends were trimmed by 6 bases and 6 bases, with 18 bases remaining between them. Per the germline V gene, CDR1 is MNHNS and CDR2 is SASEGT. CDR3 amino acids: CASRELAGAGNIQYF. In nucleotides, the CDR3 is TGTGCCAGCAGGGAGTTGGCGGGGGCCGGAAACATTCAGTACTTC.

The genes are TRBV2 and TRBJ1-2, with 7 bases matching TRBD1. The V gene end was trimmed by 7 bases and the J gene end by 7 bases; junction bases not matched to a gene: 3. The CDR3 consists of 11 residues. The germline V gene encodes CDR1 SNHLY and CDR2 FYNNEI. CDR3 in DNA: TGTGCCAGCATGAGGACAGGTGGCTACACCTTC. Its protein is CASMRTGGYTF.

V usage is TRBV30 and J usage is TRBJ2-6; tentative D call: TRBD2 (5 bases). CDR3 length: 13 amino acids. Between the trimmed V and J ends, which lost 3 bases and 3 bases, there was a span of 6 bases. Germline V lookup: CDR1 GTSNPN, CDR2 SVGIG (reference sequence). The CDR3 loop reads CAWRSGGANVLTF. For the CDR3, the DNA is TGTGCCTGGAGAAGCGGTGGGGCCAACGTCCTGACTTTC.